This T cell receptor (beta chain) appears in the sequencing data of a study of T cell repertoires in cytomegalovirus infection. The germline V gene has CDR1 SGHVT and CDR2 SQSDAQ. V was clipped by 5 bases and J by 5 bases, with 10 bases between them. The CDR3 loop spans 12 amino acids. In TCRdb, the reads were re-called with MiXCR into one record per CDR3 protein. The table shows fewer than 650,000 distinct CDR3 sequences, with 40% occurring only once. As for this clonotype: The antigen remains undetermined.

J is TRBJ2-7 and V is TRBV7-4; maybe TRBD1 (5 bases). The source is a human donor in good health (CMV status not recorded). Some clones in this sample may be carry-over from other donors' samples. The material sequenced was cultured PBMCs, taken from culture after CMV antigen stimulation. The CDR3 nucleotides are TGTGCCAGCAGCCCGACAGTTGACGAGCAGTACTTC. Protein: CASSPTVDEQYF. The full variable domain, in which reference TRBV7-4 and TRBJ2-7 provide the parts outside the CDR3, is GAGVSQSPRYKVAKRGRDVALRCDSISGHVTLYWYRQTLGQGSEVLTYSQSDAQRDKSGRPSGRFSAERPERSVSTLKIQRTEQGDSAVYLCASSPTVDEQYFGPGTRLTVT.